Below are 10 T cell receptor beta chains sequenced from a single sample in a study of graft-versus-host responses after intestinal transplantation. The antigens of these receptors remain unknown. Measured with immunoSEQ multiplex PCR; TCRdb has only the in-frame clones, and not every one. Here the sample spans about 31,000 clones, roughly 80% being singletons. This specimen was unstimulated CD8+ T cells sorted from spleen or lymph node cells, taken before intestinal transplant. The source of these receptors is a human donor who received an intestinal transplant.

The chain links TRBV13 to TRBJ1-2; the D gene is possibly TRBD1 (6 bases). CDR3 length: 14 residues. Germline V gives CDR1 PRHDT, CDR2 FYEKMQ (reference sequence). The V gene lost 4 bases and the J gene lost 4 bases, with 13 bases spanning the gap. The CDR3 nucleotides read TGTGCCAGCAGCTATCGCGGGGGCGGCTATGGCTACACCTTC. It specifies CASSYRGGGYGYTF.

In its sample, this clone was seen a few times. This chain joins TRBV10-3 and TRBJ2-7, with a weak D call TRBD2 (5 bases). Trimming left V 4 bases short and J 1 base short, with 14 bases between. The CDR3 extends over 15 amino acids. CDR1 is ENHRY, CDR2 SYGVKD, per germline. CDR3 loop: CAISGSPGESYEQYF. CDR3 nucleotide sequence: TGTGCCATCAGTGGAAGCCCCGGGGAGTCCTACGAGCAGTACTTC.

This clone was observed a single time. The V gene is TRBV13, the J gene TRBJ2-2, with a possible D match to TRBD2 (6 bases). Germline V lookup: CDR1 PRHDT, CDR2 FYEKMQ (reference sequence). Trimming took off 2 bases at V and 6 bases at J, with 10 bases between the two ends. The CDR3 runs 14 residues. The CDR3 region is CASSLTGAAGELFF. CDR3 nucleotide sequence: TGTGCCAGCAGCTTAACGGGAGCGGCCGGGGAGCTGTTTTTT.

The chain joins TRBV28 to TRBJ2-7; 10 bases are a match to TRBD1. Germline V gene data show CDR1 as MDHEN and CDR2 as SYDVKM. With V trimmed by 6 bases and J by 2 bases, 7 bases remained unmatched. The CDR3 contains 15 residues. The CDR3 sequence is CASSQVDRGPYEQYF. CDR3 DNA: TGTGCCAGCAGCCAAGTCGACAGGGGGCCCTACGAGCAGTACTTC.

About this clone itself: A far more abundant clone sits one base away, making this likely a read error. The chain couples TRBV28 to TRBJ2-7; 8 bases map to TRBD1. Germline CDR1 reads MDHEN; CDR2 reads SYDVKM. Unmatched junction bases numbered 3, after V lost 2 bases and J lost 3 bases. The CDR3 covers 14 residues. CDR3 in DNA: TGTGCCAGCAGTTTAGGGACAGGCGGCTACGAGCAGTACTTC. It yields the protein CASSLGTGGYEQYF. The full variable domain, completed using reference TRBV28 and TRBJ2-7, is DVKVTQSSRYLVKRTGEKVFLECVQDMDHENMFWYRQDPGLGLRLIYFSYDVKMKEKGDIPEGYSVSREKKERFSLILESASTNQTSMYLCASSLGTGGYEQYFGPGTRLTVT.

The chain recombines TRBV2 with TRBJ2-3, with TRBD1 as a possible D gene (6 bases). Germline assignment: CDR1 SNHLY and CDR2 FYNNEI. The length of the CDR3 is 14 residues. V lost 6 bases to trimming and J lost 4 bases, with 14 bases between them. CDR3 DNA sequence: TGTGCCAGCAGCCTCGGACAGTCAGCAGATACGCAGTATTTT. Translation gives CASSLGQSADTQYF.

DNA for the CDR3: TGTGCCAGTAGTATGGGGACAGGGACAGATACGCAGTATTTT. Its translation is CASSMGTGTDTQYF. The chain couples TRBV19 to TRBJ2-3; 9 bases fit TRBD1. Germline V CDR1 and CDR2: LNHDA, SQIVND (reference sequence). This CDR3 spans 14 amino acids. V dropped 3 bases and J dropped 3; count of bases not matched to a gene: 1.

J is TRBJ1-4 and V is TRBV7-9; 10 nucleotides line up with TRBD1. Losses at the gene ends were 6 bases for V and 6 bases for J; bases not matched to a gene: 7. The CDR3 length is 15 residues. Germline V gives CDR1 SEHNR, CDR2 FQNEAQ (reference sequence). The DNA of the CDR3 is TGTGCCAGCAGAATGGGACAGGGGAGGGATGAAAAACTGTTTTTT. Protein: CASRMGQGRDEKLFF.

This clone was recorded a few times. The chain has TRBV6-1 and TRBJ2-7; 7 bases agree with TRBD1. CDR1 is MNHNS, CDR2 SASEGT, per germline. V trimming: 8 bases; J trimming: 0 bases; junction bases outside the gene matches: 4. CDR3 length equals 13 residues. CDR3 sequence reads: CASARGPSYEQYF. In DNA form, the CDR3 reads TGTGCCAGCGCGAGGGGGCCCTCCTACGAGCAGTACTTC.

As DNA, the CDR3 is TGCGCCAGCAGCCAAGAGGGACTAGCGGTACGACCCTACGAGCAGTACTTC. This encodes CASSQEGLAVRPYEQYF. This sequence joins TRBV4-1 and TRBJ2-7; 11 positions agree with TRBD2. In germline, CDR1 is MGHRA, CDR2 YSYEKL. V lost 0 bases and J lost 2; bases outside the gene matches: 6. The length of the CDR3 is 17 residues.